This T cell receptor beta chain emerged from a study of blood T cell repertoires in COVID-19. Study background: Specimens from acute and convalescent COVID-19 originated in the United States, Italy and Spain.

How the authors handled the data: Reference gene primer amplification in the assay estimated nucleated cell counts. Clones were read by immunoSEQ multiplex PCR, and TCRdb kept only the in-frame ones, dropping some. Clonal size and the V and J genes are those of that table, whereas D and trimming came from the DNA. This table has under 20,000 clones, approximately 90% appearing once. This TCR was recovered from a human donor in a cohort sampled during active COVID-19. The donor label of this sample is uncertain. Material for sequencing was peripheral blood.

CDR3 sequence: CASSFRGGRETQYF. The CDR3 nucleotides are TGTGCCAGCAGCTTCCGGGGGGGTCGAGAGACCCAGTACTTC. The V gene is TRBV11-2, the J gene TRBJ2-5, with TRBD2 identical over 8 bases. Germline V gene lookup returns CDR1 SGHAT and CDR2 FQNNGV. After removal of 3 bases from V and 4 bases from J, the junction contained 4 bases not matched to a gene. The CDR3 is 14 residues long.